This entry lists 22 T cell receptor beta chains sequenced from one sample in a study of blood T cell repertoires in COVID-19. TCRdb's copy holds only in-frame clones and misses some; the assay was immunoSEQ multiplex PCR. Of about 400,000 clones in the sample, about 89% are singletons; the top ten hold around 1.2%. Source material: peripheral blood. The receptor source for this set is a man aged 40-50 years with acute or convalescent COVID-19.

This clone has just one count. V usage is TRBV6-6 and J usage is TRBJ2-7; D perhaps matches TRBD1 (6 bases). This CDR3 region has 15 residues. The V and J ends lost 2 bases and 3 bases respectively, with 14 bases between them. CDR1 is MNHNY and CDR2 is SVGAGI in the germline V gene (reference sequence). The CDR3 DNA reads TGTGCCAGCAGTTACCCGACAGGAGGCCACTACGAGCAGTACTTC. Its translation: CASSYPTGGHYEQYF.

This chain connects TRBV6-5 to TRBJ2-1; D may be TRBD2 (5 bases). CDR3 length: 16 amino acids. In germline, CDR1 is MNHEY, CDR2 SVGAGI. V lost 0 bases and J lost 4, with 13 bases in between. The CDR3 coding sequence is TGTGCCAGCAGTTACTCGGACTTTCCACCATACAATGAGCAGTTCTTC. Amino acids: CASSYSDFPPYNEQFF.

This chain links TRBV2 with TRBJ2-5; 7 bases fit TRBD2. This CDR3 is built from 13 residues. CDR1 and CDR2 (germline): SNHLY, FYNNEI. Trimming removed 8 bases from V and 7 bases from J; junction bases left unmatched: 10. CDR3: CASGGRTRGTQYF. DNA of the CDR3: TGTGCCAGCGGAGGGAGGACTAGGGGGACCCAGTACTTC.

This clone was seen once. V and J are TRBV6-2 or TRBV6-3 and TRBJ2-5; 11 nucleotides match TRBD2. The CDR3 loop spans 17 amino acids. Trimming cost V 2 bases and J 1 base; bases outside gene matches: 6. Germline V gene data show CDR1 as MNHEY and CDR2 as SVGEGT. As DNA, the CDR3 is TGTGCCAGCAGTTACGGGCTAGCGGGAGGTAGCCAAGAGACCCAGTACTTC. Translating gives CASSYGLAGGSQETQYF.

This rearrangement joins TRBV28 to TRBJ2-2; D gene uncertain. Trimming removed 7 bases from V and 7 bases from J, with 10 bases in between. Per germline, CDR1 MDHEN and CDR2 SYDVKM. CDR3 length: 12 amino acids. The CDR3 nucleotides read TGTGCCAGCATTGCAGGTTTCGGGGAGCTGTTTTTT. It translates to CASIAGFGELFF.

This chain connects TRBV6-2 or TRBV6-3 to TRBJ2-5; 9 bases line up with TRBD1. J gave up 5 bases and V 6 bases, and 10 bases lay outside the gene matches. Germline CDR1 is MNHEY and CDR2 is SVGEGT. This CDR3 region has 15 residues. The CDR3 reads CASSSPGQGLETQYF. CDR3 in DNA: TGTGCCAGCAGCTCGCCGGGACAGGGCTTGGAGACCCAGTACTTC.

The chain uses TRBV28 and TRBJ2-4; D uncertain. The V end was cut by 6 bases, the J end by 8 bases, with 17 bases between. Germline V gene data show CDR1 as MDHEN and CDR2 as SYDVKM. This CDR3 has 14 residues. The CDR3 bases are TGTGCCAGCAGCAAAGGTCCGGTAGCCCACATTCAGTACTTC. Translation: CASSKGPVAHIQYF.

V usage is TRBV28 and J usage is TRBJ2-1; 7 bases are a match to TRBD1. Germline V gene data show CDR1 as MDHEN and CDR2 as SYDVKM. The CDR3 runs 14 residues. J was trimmed by 10 bases and V by 4 bases; bases with no gene match: 10. DNA for the CDR3: TGTGCCAGCAGTTCACAGGGGTTAGCTACCGAGCAGTTCTTC. This translates into CASSSQGLATEQFF.

The chain uses TRBV30 and TRBJ1-6; no firm D call. V was clipped by 0 bases and J by 7 bases, with 7 bases between them. Germline CDR1 is GTSNPN and CDR2 is SVGIG (reference sequence). The CDR3 runs to 13 residues. For the CDR3, the DNA is TGTGCCTGGAGTGTCGGGGAAAATTCACCCCTCCACTTT. This sequence encodes CAWSVGENSPLHF.

The chain joins TRBV6-1 to TRBJ1-2; TRBD1 is a possible D gene (6 bases). Germline assignment: CDR1 MNHNS and CDR2 SASEGT. V gave up 1 base and J gave up 5 bases, with 8 bases separating them. The CDR3 contains 13 residues. The CDR3 nucleotides read TGTGCCAGCAGTGAAGTCAGGGGATATGGCTACACCTTC. This gives the protein CASSEVRGYGYTF.

V is TRBV6-5 and J is TRBJ2-1; 10 bases map to TRBD1. This CDR3 contains 15 residues. CDR1 and CDR2 from the germline V gene are MNHEY and SVGAGI. The ends lost 6 bases at V and 4 bases at J; junction bases unmatched: 6. The DNA for the CDR3 is TGTGCCAGCAGCCGACCGGGACAGGGGTACAATGAGCAGTTCTTC. Translating it yields CASSRPGQGYNEQFF.

The J gene is TRBJ2-3, the V gene TRBV7-9, with unresolved D. V shed 6 bases and J shed 4 bases, with 14 bases lying between them. There are 14 residues in the CDR3. Germline V gene data show CDR1 as SEHNR and CDR2 as FQNEAQ (reference sequence). The CDR3, as DNA: TGTGCCAGCAGTTTTACATCCTCAGCAGATACGCAGTATTTT. The encoded protein is CASSFTSSADTQYF.

The V and J genes are TRBV3-1 (or the pseudogene TRBV3-2) and TRBJ1-2, with TRBD1 as a possible D gene (5 bases). The V gene lost 4 bases and the J gene lost 6 bases, with 18 bases spanning the gap. The CDR3 has 15 residues. Germline loops: CDR1 LGHDT, CDR2 YNNKEL (reference sequence). The CDR3 sequence is CASSPDLGGSNGYTF. The DNA for the CDR3 is TGTGCCAGCAGCCCCGACTTGGGGGGATCAAATGGCTACACCTTC.

Here the CDR3 reads CASSYVSGDYNEQFF. CDR3 sequence (DNA): TGTGCCAGCAGTTACGTCTCAGGCGATTACAATGAGCAGTTCTTC. The chain combines TRBV6-5 with TRBJ2-1; D not certain. The CDR3 sequence is 15 residues long. Germline V gives CDR1 MNHEY, CDR2 SVGAGI. Between the trimmed V and J ends, which lost 2 bases and 4 bases, there was a span of 12 bases.

The CDR3 DNA is TGTGCTAGTGGACGACCAGGGGTGGCAGATACGCAGTATTTT. Its protein product is CASGRPGVADTQYF. The rearrangement joins TRBV12-5 to TRBJ2-3, with D perhaps TRBD1 (6 bases). CDR3 size: 14 residues. Trimming left V 6 bases short and J 4 bases short, with 14 bases between. Germline CDR1 is LGHNT and CDR2 is FRNRAP.

The chain uses TRBV24-1 and TRBJ1-3, with a possible D match to TRBD1 (5 bases). Per the germline V gene, CDR1 is KGHDR and CDR2 is SFDVKD. Trimming shortened V by 7 bases and J by 0 bases, and 6 bases separated the two germline ends. The CDR3 extends over 13 amino acids. Written as DNA, the CDR3 is TGTGCCACCAGCCAGGGCTCTGGAAACACCATATATTTT. Protein: CATSQGSGNTIYF.

The CDR3 sequence is CASSFTANTEAFF. The CDR3 nucleotides are TGTGCCAGCAGTTTCACAGCGAACACTGAAGCTTTCTTT. The V gene is TRBV27, the J gene TRBJ1-1; D gene uncertain. Trimming removed 3 bases at V and 1 base at J, with 6 bases between. From germline, CDR1 is MNHEY and CDR2 SMNVEV (reference sequence). CDR3 length: 13 residues.

This sequence joins TRBV18 and TRBJ1-5; D is uncertain. The V end lost 3 bases, the J end lost 3 bases, and 9 bases lay between the germline ends. The CDR3 contains 14 residues. CDR1 KGHSH and CDR2 LQKENI come from the germline V gene. The CDR3 loop is CASSPAGLNQPQHF. The CDR3 DNA sequence: TGTGCCAGCTCACCTGCTGGACTCAATCAGCCCCAGCATTTT.

The CDR3 region has the DNA TGTGCCAGCACTCAGTCTGGGGCCAACGTCCTGACTTTC. Translation gives CASTQSGANVLTF. The chain carries TRBV6-5 and TRBJ2-6; no definite D call. The length of the CDR3 is 13 residues. The V end was cut by 7 bases, the J end by 1 base, with 5 bases between. Germline V gene data show CDR1 as MNHEY and CDR2 as SVGAGI.

Concerning this clone: Other DNA sequences in this specimen translate into the identical CDR3. The chain couples TRBV27 to TRBJ2-5; no clear D gene. The germline V gene encodes CDR1 MNHEY and CDR2 SMNVEV (reference sequence). This CDR3 has 13 amino acids. Trimming removed 3 bases at V and 2 bases at J, with 7 bases between. Here the CDR3 DNA reads TGTGCCAGCAGTTTGTCTCGGCAAGAGACCCAGTACTTC. As protein: CASSLSRQETQYF.

The chain recombines TRBV19 with TRBJ2-1; 15 bases match TRBD2. From germline, CDR1 is LNHDA and CDR2 SQIVND (reference sequence). V was clipped by 4 bases and J by 5 bases; unmatched bases: 12. The CDR3 covers 19 residues. For the CDR3, the DNA is TGTGCCAGTAGTACAGACTCTGCAGGACTAGCGGGAGGGGACAATGAGCAGTTCTTC. Its translation is CASSTDSAGLAGGDNEQFF.

In its sample, this clone was seen once. The chain is built from TRBV5-6 and TRBJ2-1; no definite D call. Germline CDR1 reads SGHDT; CDR2 reads YYEEEE. This CDR3 spans 12 amino acids. V shed 4 bases and J shed 9 bases, with 11 bases lying between them. The CDR3 sequence: CASSLTRGEQFF. The CDR3 bases are TGTGCCAGCAGCCTTACCCGCGGTGAGCAGTTCTTC.